Following are 23 T cell receptor beta chains from one sample sequenced in a study of cytomegalovirus exposure and HLA in healthy donors. Use of 60 Vbeta and 13 Jbeta primers characterized the PCR. The repertoire was sequenced with immunoSEQ multiplex PCR; TCRdb's copy has only in-frame clones and lacks some. Of fewer than 200,000 clones in the sample, 82% are singletons; the top ten hold roughly 1.5%. The sequenced material came from PBMCs. The receptors stem from a male donor in good health and CMV-seronegative.

The rearrangement joins TRBV27 to TRBJ1-4; D unresolved. In germline, CDR1 is MNHEY, CDR2 SMNVEV (reference sequence). The V gene lost 5 bases and the J gene lost 1 base, with 8 bases spanning the gap. The CDR3 has 14 residues. CDR3 bases: TGTGCCAGCAGTCCCCACGGAACTAATGAAAAACTGTTTTTT. It translates to CASSPHGTNEKLFF.

This chain links TRBV14 with TRBJ1-6; the D gene is possibly TRBD1 (6 bases). Germline CDR1 and CDR2: SGHDN and FVKESK. The CDR3 is 15 amino acids. The V end lost 2 bases, the J end lost 7 bases, and 12 bases lay between the germline ends. This CDR3 reads CASSQFGQQNSPLHF. The CDR3 DNA is TGTGCCAGCAGCCAATTTGGACAGCAAAATTCACCCCTCCACTTT.

The CDR3 DNA follows: TGCGCCAGCAGCTTCGCGGCGGGGGGTCCAGATACGCAGTATTTT. This gives the protein CASSFAAGGPDTQYF. The genes are TRBV5-1 and TRBJ2-3; 8 nucleotides align to TRBD2. The CDR3 consists of 15 residues. V shed 2 bases, J shed 4 bases, and the junction held 6 bases outside the gene matches. From germline, CDR1 is SGHRS and CDR2 YFSETQ.

J is TRBJ1-1 and V is TRBV13; TRBD1 agrees at 10 bases. Germline CDR1 is PRHDT and CDR2 is FYEKMQ (reference sequence). This CDR3 comprises 19 residues. Trimming cost V 1 base and J 3 bases; bases outside gene matches: 14. The CDR3 loop reads CASSLASGTGVLRDTEAFF. As DNA, the CDR3 is TGTGCCAGCAGCTTAGCATCCGGGACAGGGGTCTTGAGGGACACTGAAGCTTTCTTT.

This clone has more than one count but fewer than ten. The chain couples TRBV28 to TRBJ1-5, with D unresolved. This CDR3 contains 10 residues. Trimming shortened V by 10 bases and J by 6 bases, and 7 bases separated the two germline ends. Germline loops: CDR1 MDHEN, CDR2 SYDVKM. The CDR3 reads CATGVQPQHF. CDR3 nucleotide sequence: TGTGCCACCGGGGTTCAGCCCCAGCATTTT.

The rearrangement links TRBV7-2 to TRBJ1-5; tentative D call: TRBD1 (5 bases). This CDR3 comprises 15 residues. V was pared by 1 base and J by 0 bases, with 7 bases between. Germline CDR1 and CDR2: SGHTA and FQGNSA. CDR3 sequence reads: CASSLEGISNQPQHF. The CDR3 DNA sequence: TGTGCCAGCAGCTTAGAGGGGATTAGCAATCAGCCCCAGCATTTT.

The chain uses TRBV5-1 and TRBJ2-3; 7 bases agree with TRBD1. V was pared by 3 bases and J by 2 bases, with 3 bases of the junction left unmatched. This CDR3 spans 14 amino acids. CDR1 is SGHRS, CDR2 YFSETQ, per germline. The CDR3 spells CASSWDRATDTQYF. CDR3 sequence (DNA): TGCGCCAGCAGCTGGGACAGAGCCACAGATACGCAGTATTTT.

This clone showed up just once. This rearrangement joins TRBV6-5 to TRBJ1-2, with TRBD1 matching 8 bases. Germline lookup yields CDR1 MNHEY and CDR2 SVGAGI. The CDR3 runs to 12 residues. Unmatched junction bases numbered 4, after V lost 9 bases and J lost 4 bases. This CDR3 reads CASRTGPYGYTF. Here the CDR3 DNA reads TGTGCCAGTCGGACAGGGCCCTATGGCTACACCTTC.

The chain combines TRBV19 with TRBJ1-1; D not resolved. The CDR3 sequence is 12 residues long. V shed 8 bases and J shed 1 base, with 8 bases lying between them. Looked up from germline, CDR1 is LNHDA and CDR2 is SQIVND (reference sequence). In nucleotides, the CDR3 is TGTGCCAGTTTAATGGCGAACACTGAAGCTTTCTTT. Its translation: CASLMANTEAFF.

This clone has only one observation. This chain links TRBV19 with TRBJ2-1, with D possibly TRBD2 on 6 matching bases. Germline lookup yields CDR1 LNHDA and CDR2 SQIVND (reference sequence). V lost 3 bases and J lost 2, with 11 bases in between. The CDR3 has 15 amino acids. CDR3 residues: CASSIGGNPYNEQFF. CDR3 bases: TGTGCCAGTAGTATCGGCGGGAACCCCTACAATGAGCAGTTCTTC.

The V and J genes are TRBV25-1 and TRBJ2-1, with 8 bases identical to TRBD2. CDR1 and CDR2 (germline): MGHDK, SYGVNS. After removal of 2 bases from V and 7 bases from J, the junction contained 4 bases not matched to a gene. The CDR3 totals 14 residues. The CDR3 is CASSEQRGTNEQFF. The CDR3 coding sequence is TGTGCCAGCAGTGAACAGCGGGGGACGAATGAGCAGTTCTTC.

This clone has more than one count but fewer than ten. This CDR3 is also generated by other DNA sequences in the sample. The chain has TRBV6-5 and TRBJ1-3, with D maybe TRBD1 (6 bases). V lost 4 bases, J lost 0 bases, and 10 bases lay in between. CDR3 length equals 15 residues. Germline-derived CDR1 and CDR2 are MNHEY and SVGAGI. The CDR3 loop reads CASSSTGFSGNTIYF. In nucleotides, the CDR3 is TGTGCCAGCAGTTCGACAGGTTTCTCTGGAAACACCATATATTTT.

The genes are TRBV19 and TRBJ1-5, with 7 bases fitting TRBD1. The CDR3 spans 15 residues. The V segment lost 9 bases and the J segment 6 bases; nucleotides outside the gene matches: 14. Germline lookup yields CDR1 LNHDA and CDR2 SQIVND (reference sequence). The CDR3, as DNA: TGTGCCAGGACCTTTACAGGGGCGGTGTTTCAGCCCCAGCATTTT. It specifies CARTFTGAVFQPQHF. Drawing the rest from reference TRBV19 and TRBJ1-5, the complete variable domain is DGGITQSPKYLFRKEGQNVTLSCEQNLNHDAMYWYRQDPGQGLRLIYYSQIVNDFQKGDIAEGYSVSREKKESFPLTVTSAQKNPTAFYLCARTFTGAVFQPQHFGDGTRLSIL.

This clone was counted once. The V gene is TRBV18, the J gene TRBJ2-7, with D possibly matching TRBD2 (5 bases). The V and J ends lost 4 bases and 4 bases respectively, with 20 bases between them. The CDR3 is made up of 16 amino acids. Per the germline V gene, CDR1 is KGHSH and CDR2 is LQKENI. The CDR3: CASSLGPGAVRYEQYF. In DNA, the CDR3 is TGTGCCAGCTCACTGGGCCCAGGAGCGGTACGGTACGAGCAGTACTTC.

V usage is TRBV6-1 and J usage is TRBJ1-2; 9 bases agree with TRBD1. The germline gives CDR1 MNHNS, CDR2 SASEGT. V gave up 5 bases and J gave up 6 bases; unmatched junction bases: 7. The CDR3 length is 14 residues. The CDR3: CASSTRTGVNGYTF. CDR3 bases: TGTGCCAGCAGTACCCGGACAGGGGTTAATGGCTACACCTTC.

The chain recombines TRBV19 with TRBJ1-2; D may be TRBD1 (5 bases). CDR3 length equals 15 residues. Germline CDR1 and CDR2: LNHDA and SQIVND (reference sequence). V was trimmed by 3 bases and J by 4 bases, leaving 15 bases between them. This CDR3 is CASSITGAWGYGYTF. The CDR3 DNA is TGTGCCAGTAGTATTACAGGCGCTTGGGGCTATGGCTACACCTTC.

The chain carries TRBV28 and TRBJ1-2; D is perhaps TRBD1 (6 bases). The V end lost 5 bases, the J end lost 7 bases, and 14 bases lay between the germline ends. Germline V gene lookup returns CDR1 MDHEN and CDR2 SYDVKM. The CDR3 has 13 residues. The CDR3 sequence is CASSQTGLLGYTF. Written as DNA, the CDR3 is TGTGCCAGCAGTCAAACAGGGCTGCTTGGCTACACCTTC.

The CDR3 nucleotides read TGTGCAAGTCAAAGGGAGTTTAAAGCCTCTCGCTACACAGATACGCAGTATTTT. Translating it yields CASQREFKASRYTDTQYF. The J gene is TRBJ2-3, the V gene TRBV12-2; whether TRBD2, the table's D call, matches the DNA was not checked. TRBV12-2 is labeled a pseudogene. The CDR3 runs to 18 residues.

V gene TRBV29-1 combines with J gene TRBJ2-7, with 10 bases fitting TRBD1. Germline CDR1 reads SQVTM; CDR2 reads ANQGSEA. The V and J ends lost 8 bases and 4 bases, in that order; junction bases with no gene match: 11. The CDR3 totals 14 residues. This CDR3 reads CSISRDRGGYEQYF. In DNA form, the CDR3 reads TGCAGCATAAGCCGGGACAGGGGAGGATACGAGCAGTACTTC.

The chain uses TRBV7-2 and TRBJ2-1; D perhaps matches TRBD1 (6 bases). V shed 5 bases and J shed 7 bases, with 15 bases lying between them. This CDR3 has 14 amino acids. Germline V lookup: CDR1 SGHTA, CDR2 FQGNSA. The CDR3 loop is CASSPGTRGNEQFF. Here the CDR3 DNA reads TGTGCCAGCAGCCCAGGGACGAGGGGGAATGAGCAGTTCTTC.

This chain uses TRBV6-5 with TRBJ1-1, with 9 bases aligning to TRBD1. Germline V gene data show CDR1 as MNHEY and CDR2 as SVGAGI. This CDR3 is 16 amino acids long. The trim removed 2 bases at V and 1 base at J, leaving 5 bases unmatched. The CDR3 protein is CASSYGTGTTNTEAFF. CDR3 bases: TGTGCCAGCAGTTACGGGACAGGGACGACGAACACTGAAGCTTTCTTT.

This chain links TRBV19 with TRBJ2-4, with 9 bases matching TRBD1. The CDR3 is 15 amino acids. Germline V gene data show CDR1 as LNHDA and CDR2 as SQIVND (reference sequence). V dropped 3 bases and J dropped 6; count of bases not matched to a gene: 6. The CDR3 is CASSMRTGGGNIQYF. The CDR3 DNA is TGTGCCAGTAGTATGCGCACAGGGGGCGGAAACATTCAGTACTTC. Complete variable domain (other parts from reference TRBV19 and TRBJ2-4): DGGITQSPKYLFRKEGQNVTLSCEQNLNHDAMYWYRQDPGQGLRLIYYSQIVNDFQKGDIAEGYSVSREKKESFPLTVTSAQKNPTAFYLCASSMRTGGGNIQYFGAGTRLSVL.

The V and J genes are TRBV18 and TRBJ2-5; D unresolved. The CDR3 has 13 residues. Germline CDR1 is KGHSH and CDR2 is LQKENI. Trimming left V 1 base short and J 5 bases short, with 8 bases between. The chain's CDR3 is CASSPRMEETQYF. Here the CDR3 DNA reads TGTGCCAGCTCACCACGAATGGAGGAGACCCAGTACTTC.